A selection of T cell receptor beta chains follows, all from one sample in a study of T cell repertoires in cytomegalovirus infection. TCRdb used MiXCR to reprocess the reads, holding one entry per CDR3 protein. Here the sample spans some 920,000 distinct CDR3 sequences, roughly 30% being singletons. No antigen has been identified for these receptors. Sequenced material: cultured CD8+ T cells from PBMCs, taken from culture after CMV antigen stimulation. All receptors derive from a human donor in good health (CMV status not recorded). Some clones in this sample may be carry-over from other donors' samples. Both conserved end residues are part of each CDR3. Each record gives: clone size, V gene, J gene, D gene, CDR3 DNA, CDR3 protein. D genes are given only for firm matches. Not every row has a clone size; where given, it reads once, few, many or a size class.

>.|TRBV25-1|TRBJ1-1|.
TGTGCCAGCAGTGAATGGCCAGGGGCGGCTGAAGCTTTCTTT
CASSEWPGAAEAFF
>.|TRBV6-1|TRBJ1-4|.
TGTGCCATCCTTACAAGCGGGGGGGCAGGTGAAAAACTGTTTTTT
CAILTSGGAGEKLFF
>.|TRBV2|TRBJ2-5|.
TGTGCCACTCAGCAGGGGCCGGGGCAAGAGACCCAGTACTTC
CATQQGPGQETQYF
>.|TRBV3-1|TRBJ1-2|.
TGTGCCAGCAGCCCAGTCCAGGGTGCTAACTATGGCTACACCTTC
CASSPVQGANYGYTF
>many|TRBV12-3/TRBV12-4|TRBJ1-1|.
TGTGCCAGCAGTTTATCGGGCAAAAACACTGAAGCTTTCTTT
CASSLSGKNTEAFF
>.|TRBV19|TRBJ2-1|.
TGTGCCAGTAGTATTAAGGGGGTGGATGAGCAGTTCTTC
CASSIKGVDEQFF
>once|TRBV9|TRBJ2-3|.
TGTGCCAGCAGCGTAAGTGGAGCATCGGCAGATACGCAGTATTTT
CASSVSGASADTQYF
>few|TRBV27|TRBJ2-7|.
TGTGCCAGCAGTAATACCCCGGACAGTATCGACGAGCAGTACTTC
CASSNTPDSIDEQYF
>.|TRBV18|TRBJ1-1|.
TGTGCCAGCTCACCACCATATGGACAGAACACTGAAGCTTTCTTT
CASSPPYGQNTEAFF
>.|TRBV7-7|TRBJ2-3|.
TGTGCTAGCAGCTCCGGACCTAAGGGGACAGATACGCAGTATTTT
CASSSGPKGTDTQYF
>.|TRBV7-9|TRBJ2-4|TRBD1
TGTGCCAGCACCCTCGGACAGGGGTTTACCAAAAACATTCAGTACTTC
CASTLGQGFTKNIQYF
>.|TRBV18|TRBJ1-2|TRBD1
TGTGCCAGCTCACCAACGACAGGGGTGGGCTATGGCTACACCTTC
CASSPTTGVGYGYTF
>.|TRBV5-4|TRBJ2-1|.
TGTGCCAGCAGCTTTGAAGAGTACAATGAGCAGTTCTTC
CASSFEEYNEQFF
>.|TRBV29-1|TRBJ1-1|.
TGCAGCGTCCTCGGACAGAACACTGAAGCTTTCTTT
CSVLGQNTEAFF
>.|TRBV19|TRBJ2-1|.
TGTGCCAGTAGTATACGGGACGATGACTACAATGAGCAGTTCTTC
CASSIRDDDYNEQFF
>.|TRBV28|TRBJ2-1|.
TGTGCCAGCTTCCGGGCAGGGGTCCATGAGCAGTCCTTC
CASFRAGVHEQSF
>few|TRBV6-6|TRBJ1-6|.
TGTGCCAGCAGGGGACGGACTAATTCCCCCCTCCACTTT
CASRGRTNSPLHF
>many|TRBV7-9|TRBJ2-5|TRBD2
TGTGCCAGCAGCTTAGTACTAGCGGGGAGTCAAGAGACCCAGTACTTC
CASSLVLAGSQETQYF
>few|TRBV12-3/TRBV12-4|TRBJ2-1|.
TGTGCCAGCACCTCGGGAGTTCCACTCGATGAGCAGTTCTTC
CASTSGVPLDEQFF
>.|TRBV27|TRBJ2-5|TRBD2
TGTGCCAGCAGTTTCCTCGGGGGGGCCCGGGAGACCCAGTACTTC
CASSFLGGARETQYF
>.|TRBV7-9|TRBJ2-1|.
TGTGCCAGCAGCTTAGTCCTCGGAGACAATGAGCAGTTCTTC
CASSLVLGDNEQFF
>.|TRBV2|TRBJ1-5|.
TGTGCCAGCAGTGAAGGTATAGGGATGAATCAGCCCCAGCATTTT
CASSEGIGMNQPQHF
>.|TRBV3-1|TRBJ2-7|.
TGTGCCAGCAGCCCCCAGAGGACACCGTTACCAGTTTACGAGCAGTACTTC
CASSPQRTPLPVYEQYF
>.|TRBV4-1|TRBJ1-1|TRBD1
TGCGCCAGCAGCCAAGCGACAGGGGGCCTTGAAGCTTTCTTT
CASSQATGGLEAFF
>.|TRBV27|TRBJ1-2|.
TGTGCCAGCATGGGGGGGGCGGGTGGCTACACCTTC
CASMGGAGGYTF
>few|TRBV12-3/TRBV12-4|TRBJ2-2|.
TGTGCCAGCACCTCCGGGACCACCCCATACCCCGGGGAGCTGTTTTTT
CASTSGTTPYPGELFF
>.|TRBV15|TRBJ2-2|.
TGTGCCACCAGCAGAGACCTGGCATCCTTGAACACCGGGGAGCTGTTTTTT
CATSRDLASLNTGELFF
>few|TRBV3-1|TRBJ1-1|.
TGTGCCAGCGGGTCTTGGGGAACTGAAGCTTTCTTT
CASGSWGTEAFF
>.|TRBV27|TRBJ2-3|.
TGTGCCAGCAGTACCTACACGTACACAGATACGCAGTATTTT
CASSTYTYTDTQYF
>few|TRBV4-1|TRBJ2-7|.
TGTGCCAGCAGCCCCACCGGACGAGACGAGCAGTACTTC
CASSPTGRDEQYF
>.|TRBV5-6|TRBJ2-2|.
TGTGCCAGCAGCTTTTTAGGTCAGACGAACACCGGGGAGCTGTTTTTT
CASSFLGQTNTGELFF
>few|TRBV27|TRBJ2-1|.
TGTGCCAGCGCCTTACGGGGAGCCTACAATGAGCAGTTCTTC
CASALRGAYNEQFF
>many|TRBV6-2/TRBV6-3|TRBJ1-6|.
TGTGCCAACCGACAGTCTGTAAACTCACCCCTCCACTTT
CANRQSVNSPLHF
>.|TRBV27|TRBJ2-3|.
TGTGCCAGCAGTTTCCCCCCGGGACGGAGCACAGATACGCAGTATTTT
CASSFPPGRSTDTQYF
>.|TRBV2|TRBJ2-7|TRBD1
TGTGCCAGCAGTGCGACAGGGGTCAACGAGCAGTACTTC
CASSATGVNEQYF
>.|TRBV6-2/TRBV6-3|TRBJ2-1|.
TGTGCCAGCTATGACCTCAACAGCGATAATTACAATGAGCAGTTCTTC
CASYDLNSDNYNEQFF
>many|TRBV7-6|TRBJ1-5|TRBD1
TGTGCCAGCAGCCCACGGGACAGGGAACCCCAGCATTTT
CASSPRDREPQHF
>.|TRBV10-3|TRBJ1-5|.
TGTGCCATCAGTGAGGCAGTGGACCTAAGCAATCAGCCCCAGCATTTT
CAISEAVDLSNQPQHF
>few|TRBV5-6|TRBJ1-3|.
TGTGCCAGCAGCCTCGGTAGGCCCGGAAACACCATATATTTT
CASSLGRPGNTIYF
>many|TRBV7-2|TRBJ2-1|TRBD2
TGTGCCAGCAGCGGACTAGCGGGGTACAATGAGCAGTTCTTC
CASSGLAGYNEQFF
>few|TRBV7-8|TRBJ2-3|TRBD2
TGTGCCAGCAGCCCGACTAGCGTGACTAGCACAGATACGCAGTATTTT
CASSPTSVTSTDTQYF
>.|TRBV6-5|TRBJ2-1|TRBD2
TGTGCCAGCAGCCCAAGGCGGGGGGCCACTCCCAGTGCTGAGCAGTTCTTC
CASSPRRGATPSAEQFF
>many|TRBV7-6|TRBJ1-4|TRBD1
TGTGCCAGCAGCCCCGAATTGAGGGGGCGGGATGAAAAACTGTTTTTT
CASSPELRGRDEKLFF